Following are 11 T cell receptor beta chains from one sample sequenced in a study of cytomegalovirus exposure and HLA in healthy donors. The primer mix had 60 Vbeta and 13 Jbeta primers. Sequencing used immunoSEQ multiplex PCR; TCRdb keeps in-frame clones, though not all of them. This sample has some 38,000 clones, with about 70% found just once. Sequencing input: PBMCs. These receptors all stem from a man aged 35 to 55 in good health and CMV-seronegative.

This clone has a single count. The gene calls are TRBV11-2 and TRBJ1-3, with D unresolved. Trimming took off 0 bases at V and 1 base at J, with 7 bases between the two ends. The CDR3 contains 15 residues. Germline V gene sequence: CDR1 SGHAT, CDR2 FQNNGV. The CDR3 reads CASSLDPPSGNTIYF. The CDR3 bases are TGTGCCAGCAGCTTAGACCCCCCGTCTGGAAACACCATATATTTT.

The V gene is TRBV9, the J gene TRBJ2-1; 14 bases map to TRBD2. The V gene's germline CDR1 is SGDLS and CDR2 YYNGEE. The CDR3 has 17 residues. Germline trimming cut 3 bases from V and 7 bases from J; bases unmatched to any gene: 9. CDR3 residues: CASSDGTSGGFGNEQFF. The CDR3 region has the DNA TGTGCCAGCAGCGACGGGACTAGCGGGGGTTTTGGGAATGAGCAGTTCTTC.

The rearrangement uses TRBV2 and TRBJ2-7; 7 positions agree with TRBD2. The CDR3 totals 12 residues. CDR1 SNHLY and CDR2 FYNNEI come from the germline V gene. Trimming took 8 bases from V and 2 from J; bases not matched to a gene: 3. The CDR3 DNA sequence: TGTGCCAGCGGGGGGGATCCCTACGAGCAGTACTTC. Protein sequence: CASGGDPYEQYF.

This clone was recorded a few times. The chain joins TRBV7-9 to TRBJ2-3; D remains unclear. Trimming took off 5 bases at V and 2 bases at J, with 11 bases between the two ends. Germline loops: CDR1 SEHNR, CDR2 FQNEAQ (reference sequence). The CDR3 has 14 residues. CDR3 DNA: TGTGCCAGCAGCGCCGGAGACTTCACAGATACGCAGTATTTT. Protein: CASSAGDFTDTQYF.

The CDR3 DNA sequence: TGCGCCAGCAGCTTGGCGGGAGGACAAGAGACCCAGTACTTC. Translated, it gives CASSLAGGQETQYF. The chain couples TRBV5-1 to TRBJ2-5; 7 bases map to TRBD2. Unmatched junction bases numbered 1, after V lost 0 bases and J lost 2 bases. Per the germline V gene, CDR1 is SGHRS and CDR2 is YFSETQ. The CDR3 loop spans 14 amino acids.

This clone was detected once. V is TRBV7-6 and J is TRBJ2-7; D gene unclear. In germline, CDR1 is SGHVS, CDR2 FNYEAQ. The CDR3 is made up of 12 amino acids. Trimming left V 4 bases short and J 4 bases short, with 8 bases between. Written as DNA, the CDR3 is TGTGCCAGCAGCTCGGTTGGTTACGAGCAGTACTTC. Translating gives CASSSVGYEQYF.

The DNA for the CDR3 is TGCAGCGTTCTCATTACAGGGGGCGACGAGCAGTTCTTC. Translation gives CSVLITGGDEQFF. J is TRBJ2-1 and V is TRBV29-1; 9 nucleotides line up with TRBD1. Germline-derived CDR1 and CDR2 are SQVTM and ANQGSEA. The CDR3 consists of 13 residues. Germline trimming cut 5 bases from V and 10 bases from J; bases unmatched to any gene: 9.

The V gene is TRBV7-2, the J gene TRBJ1-1; 7 nucleotides align to TRBD1. CDR1 and CDR2 (germline): SGHTA, FQGNSA. Germline trimming cut 1 base from V and 4 bases from J; bases unmatched to any gene: 6. This CDR3 contains 15 residues. In DNA, the CDR3 is TGTGCCAGCAGCTTAGAGGAGGGGGCGCGCACTGAAGCTTTCTTT. It specifies CASSLEEGARTEAFF.

The chain couples TRBV27 to TRBJ2-7; TRBD1 might be the D (6 bases). This CDR3 region has 14 residues. The V end was cut by 6 bases, the J end by 2 bases, with 14 bases between. Germline CDR1 reads MNHEY; CDR2 reads SMNVEV (reference sequence). For the CDR3, the DNA is TGTGCCAGCAGACCTTGGGACATCACCTACGAGCAGTACTTC. It is translated as CASRPWDITYEQYF.

The chain couples TRBV18 to TRBJ2-2; 7 bases are shared with TRBD2. Germline-derived CDR1 and CDR2 are KGHSH and LQKENI. CDR3 length: 15 amino acids. V lost 8 bases to trimming and J lost 0 bases; unmatched junction nucleotides: 6. CDR3 bases: TGTGCCAGCCAGGGAGGGCAGACGAACACCGGGGAGCTGTTTTTT. Residues: CASQGGQTNTGELFF.

The J gene is TRBJ2-7, the V gene TRBV6-1; 9 bases align to TRBD2. The ends lost 5 bases at V and 3 bases at J; junction bases unmatched: 8. Per the germline V gene, CDR1 is MNHNS and CDR2 is SASEGT. The CDR3 covers 15 residues. The CDR3 DNA follows: TGTGCCAGCAGTAGCGGCGGGGGGGGCCACTACGAGCAGTACTTC. This gives the protein CASSSGGGGHYEQYF.